This T cell receptor beta chain was identified in a study of breast tumors, draining lymph nodes, adjacent tissues. TCRdb reprocessed the multiplex PCR reads with MiXCR, giving one entry per CDR3 protein. The sample contains over 150,000 distinct CDR3 sequences, 33% of which appear only once. The lymph nodes were axillary draining lymph nodes from breast cancer patients. The V gene's germline CDR1 is SGDLS and CDR2 YYNGEE. Between the trimmed V and J ends, which lost 3 bases and 4 bases, there was a span of 13 bases. The CDR3 length is 15 residues. The chain uses TRBV9 and TRBJ2-2, with no clear D. The sample taken for sequencing was axillary lymph node tissue. The source is a female donor with breast cancer. Some clones in this sample may be carry-over from other donors' samples. This CDR3 reads CASSAAADSTGELFF. CDR3 sequence (DNA): TGTGCCAGCAGCGCCGCGGCAGATAGCACCGGGGAGCTGTTTTTT. Full variable domain (outside the CDR3, taken from reference TRBV9 and TRBJ2-2): DSGVTQTPKHLITATGQRVTLRCSPRSGDLSVYWYQQSLDQGLQFLIQYYNGEERAKGNILERFSAQQFPDLHSELNLSSLELGDSALYFCASSAAADSTGELFFGEGSRLTVL.